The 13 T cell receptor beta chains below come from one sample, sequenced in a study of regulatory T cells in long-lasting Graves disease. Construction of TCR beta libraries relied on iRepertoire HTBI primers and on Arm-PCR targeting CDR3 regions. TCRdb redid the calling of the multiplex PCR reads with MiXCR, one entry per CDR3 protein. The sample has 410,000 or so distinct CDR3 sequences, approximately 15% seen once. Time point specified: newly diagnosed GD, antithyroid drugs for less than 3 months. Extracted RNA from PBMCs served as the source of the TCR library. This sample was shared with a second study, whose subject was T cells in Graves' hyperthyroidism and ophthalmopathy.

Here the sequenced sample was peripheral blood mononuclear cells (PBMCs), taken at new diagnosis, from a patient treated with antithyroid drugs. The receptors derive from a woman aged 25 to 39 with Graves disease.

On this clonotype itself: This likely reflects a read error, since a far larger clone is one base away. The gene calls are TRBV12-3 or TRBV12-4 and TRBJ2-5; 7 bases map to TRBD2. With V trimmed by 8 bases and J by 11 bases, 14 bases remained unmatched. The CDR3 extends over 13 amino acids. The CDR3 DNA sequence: TGTGCCAGCCTAGCGGAGACCTACAATGAGCAGTACTTC. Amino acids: CASLAETYNEQYF.

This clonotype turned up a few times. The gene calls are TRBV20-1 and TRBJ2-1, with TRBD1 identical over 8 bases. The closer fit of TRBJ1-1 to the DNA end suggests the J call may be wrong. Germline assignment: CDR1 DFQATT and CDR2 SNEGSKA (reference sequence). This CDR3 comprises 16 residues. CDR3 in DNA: TGCAGTGCTATTACTGGACAGGGCAATATGAGCACTGAAGCTTTCTTT. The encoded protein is CSAITGQGNMSTEAFF.

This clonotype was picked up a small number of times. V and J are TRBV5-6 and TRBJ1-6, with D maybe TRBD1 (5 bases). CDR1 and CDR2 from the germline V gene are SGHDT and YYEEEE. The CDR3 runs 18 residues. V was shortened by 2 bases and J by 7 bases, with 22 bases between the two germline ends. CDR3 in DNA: TGTGCCAGCAGCTTCCGTCGGACATCTGTAGTAAAGAATTCACCCCTCCACTTT. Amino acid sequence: CASSFRRTSVVKNSPLHF.

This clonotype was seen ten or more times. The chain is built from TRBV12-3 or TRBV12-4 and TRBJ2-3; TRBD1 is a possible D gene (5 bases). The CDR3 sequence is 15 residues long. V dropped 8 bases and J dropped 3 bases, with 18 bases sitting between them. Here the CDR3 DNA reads TGTGCCAGCTATAAAAAGGGGTTTTATACAGATACGCAGTATTTT. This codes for CASYKKGFYTDTQYF.

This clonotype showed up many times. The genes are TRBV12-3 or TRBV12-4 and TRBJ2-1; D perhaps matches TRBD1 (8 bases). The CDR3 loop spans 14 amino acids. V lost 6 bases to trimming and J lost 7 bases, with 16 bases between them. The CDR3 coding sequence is TGTGCCAGCAGCAAACAGGGGGGGTTTAATGAGCAGTTCTTC. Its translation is CASSKQGGFNEQFF.

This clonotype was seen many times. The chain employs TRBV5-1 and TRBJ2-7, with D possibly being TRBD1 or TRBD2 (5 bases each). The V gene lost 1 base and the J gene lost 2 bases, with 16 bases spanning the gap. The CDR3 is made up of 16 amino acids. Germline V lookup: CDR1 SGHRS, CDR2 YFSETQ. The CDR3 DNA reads TGCGCCAGCAGCTTGCCTGCGAGGGGAGCAACCTACGAGCAGTACTTC. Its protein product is CASSLPARGATYEQYF.

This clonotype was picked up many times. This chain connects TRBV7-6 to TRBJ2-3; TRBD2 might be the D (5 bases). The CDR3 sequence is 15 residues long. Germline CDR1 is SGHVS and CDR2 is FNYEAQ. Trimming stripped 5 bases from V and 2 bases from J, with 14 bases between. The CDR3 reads CASSTVRAYTDTQYF. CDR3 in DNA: TGTGCCAGCAGCACCGTGAGGGCCTACACAGATACGCAGTATTTT. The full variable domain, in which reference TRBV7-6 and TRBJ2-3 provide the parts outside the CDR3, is GAGVSQSPRYKVTKRGQDVALRCDPISGHVSLYWYRQALGQGPEFLTYFNYEAQQDKSGLPNDRFSAERPEGSISTLTIQRTEQRDSAMYRCASSTVRAYTDTQYFGPGTRLTVL.

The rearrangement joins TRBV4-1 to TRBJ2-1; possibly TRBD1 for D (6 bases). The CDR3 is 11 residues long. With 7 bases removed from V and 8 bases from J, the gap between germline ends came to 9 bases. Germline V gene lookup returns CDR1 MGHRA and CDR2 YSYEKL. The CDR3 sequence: CASKGTHEQFF. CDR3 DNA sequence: TGCGCCAGCAAGGGGACACATGAGCAGTTCTTC.

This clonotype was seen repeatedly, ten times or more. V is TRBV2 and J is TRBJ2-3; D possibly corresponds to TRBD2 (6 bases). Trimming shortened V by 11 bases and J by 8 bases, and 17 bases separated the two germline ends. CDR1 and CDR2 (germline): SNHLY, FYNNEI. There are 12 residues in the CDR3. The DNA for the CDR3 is TGTGCCTCACTCCGGGAGATAAGTACGCAGTATTTT. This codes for CASLREISTQYF.

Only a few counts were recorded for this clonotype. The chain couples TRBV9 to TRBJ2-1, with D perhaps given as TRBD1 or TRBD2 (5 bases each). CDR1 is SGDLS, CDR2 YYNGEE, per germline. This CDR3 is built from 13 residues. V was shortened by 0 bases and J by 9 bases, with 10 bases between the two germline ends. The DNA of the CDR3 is TGTGCCAGCAGCGTAGGGGGGAGAACTGAGCAGTTCTTC. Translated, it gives CASSVGGRTEQFF. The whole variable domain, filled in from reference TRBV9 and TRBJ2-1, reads DSGVTQTPKHLITATGQRVTLRCSPRSGDLSVYWYQQSLDQGLQFLIQYYNGEERAKGNILERFSAQQFPDLHSELNLSSLELGDSALYFCASSVGGRTEQFFGPGTRLTVL.

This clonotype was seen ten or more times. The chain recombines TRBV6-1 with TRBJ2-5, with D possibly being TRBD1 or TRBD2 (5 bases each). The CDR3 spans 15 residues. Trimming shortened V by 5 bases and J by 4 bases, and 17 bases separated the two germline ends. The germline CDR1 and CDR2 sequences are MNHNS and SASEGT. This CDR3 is CASSQFRGRGETQYF. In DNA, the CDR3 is TGTGCCAGCAGTCAGTTCCGGGGCAGAGGAGAGACCCAGTACTTC.

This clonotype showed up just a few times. The CDR3 loop is CSARVAKYGYEQYF. The CDR3 DNA is TGCAGTGCTAGAGTCGCCAAGTATGGCTACGAGCAGTACTTC. The chain joins TRBV20-1 to TRBJ2-7; D remains ambiguous. With 1 base removed from V and 3 bases from J, the gap between germline ends came to 13 bases. Looked up from germline, CDR1 is DFQATT and CDR2 is SNEGSKA (reference sequence). This CDR3 comprises 14 residues.

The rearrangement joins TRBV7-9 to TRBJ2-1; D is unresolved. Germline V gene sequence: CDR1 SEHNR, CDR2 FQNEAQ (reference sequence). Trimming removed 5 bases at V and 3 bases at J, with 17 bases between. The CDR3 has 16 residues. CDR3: CASSPAFDSIYNEQFF. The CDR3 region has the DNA TGTGCCAGCAGCCCCGCCTTCGACTCAATCTACAATGAGCAGTTCTTC.